This TCR beta chain derives from a study of cytomegalovirus exposure and HLA in healthy donors (dated by TCRdb to about 2017). In terms of the full investigation: According to an earlier analysis of several hundred of the donors, roughly 180 million T cells yielded 90 million to 130 million unique TCR beta sequences and 276 Gb of sequence data. Among some 410 genotyped donors of the cohort, an average of about 240,000 unique TCR beta nucleotide sequences was sequenced per donor, of which 15% to 20% were non-productive. To decide whether each TCR beta V gene segment behaved as functional or pseudogenic, an earlier analysis of some 600 of the donors relied on high-throughput TCR beta sequencing. Along with the roughly 710-subject first cohort, a separate validation cohort of some 130 different subjects was used. The study profiled the T cell repertoires of hundreds of subjects by immunosequencing and related them to cytomegalovirus serostatus. Every repertoire in the discovery cohort had been generated on one and the same sequencing platform. Because of strong linkage in the cohort, roughly five DR-DQ haplotypes were treated as single units for association and clustering. Rather than drawing on any new phenotypic data, the later analysis identified candidate immune exposures from TCR beta sequences and the way those sequences occurred across donors. Typing coverage differed by locus: A, B, C, DRB1 and DQB1 were typed in about 629-640 donors, DQA1 in about 500, DPA1 in 606, and DPB1 in approximately 450. A later analysis re-analyzed previously published TCR beta repertoires from 660 or so donors and added high-resolution HLA genotyping to study TCR occurrence patterns. HLA typing included class I and class II loci at four-digit resolution. The study was designed to test whether signatures of past pathogen exposure could be identified by cataloging public T cell receptors. Of the 300 to 500 genotyped donors, 81% were placed in the genetic ancestry cluster associated with self-reported Caucasian donors. The study combined high-throughput TCR immunosequencing, statistical association of individual TCRs with disease status, and machine learning to predict cytomegalovirus infection status. An early release that covered about 600 HLA-typed donors contained 300 to 350 gigabases of sequencing data and around 80 million unique TCR sequences. A later genetic analysis used genome-wide SNP genotypes for about three fifths of the 666 donors, treating that subset as a discovery cohort. Alongside the repertoire data, information on donor age, sex, ethnicity and CMV serostatus was compiled.

The CDR3 holds 16 amino acids from the cysteine to the phenylalanine. Only CDR3 DNA remains: 48 bases, in frame from the first base. After removal of 5 bases from V and 4 bases from J, the junction retains 4 bases not matched to a gene. CDR1 MDHEN and CDR2 SYDVKM were looked up in the germline V gene. This clone was seen a single time. Its recognized antigen is unknown. Base qualities were left out, and no much larger clone turns up one base away. In total, 630 or so healthy bone marrow donors made up the cohort. All cohort members were sampled while nominally healthy, although unrecorded immune exposures were likely present. The donor was CMV seropositive and belonged to the group of 250 to 300 seropositive cohort members. A peripheral blood sample was collected from each donor, and TCR beta sequencing was performed on peripheral blood mononuclear cells. The Qiagen DNeasy Blood Extraction Kit was used to extract genomic DNA from the blood cell samples.

Libraries were made using the immunoSEQ multiplex PCR assay. A mixture of 60 forward primers for TCR Vbeta segments and 13 reverse primers for TCR Jbeta segments was used in the multiplex PCR. The CDR3 region of rearranged TCR beta genes was amplified from genomic DNA with a multiplex PCR assay. The Illumina HiSeq System was used to sequence the amplified TCR beta libraries as 87-base-pair reads. The original pipeline was this. In a later analysis, 80 million or so unique TCR beta chains were counted across the roughly 700 repertoires, and roughly 9.9 million of these chains were shared by at least two donors. Raw reads were error-corrected and collapsed into unique sequences by a nearest-neighbor algorithm in which closely related sequences were merged to remove PCR and sequencing errors. Alignment of CDR3 sequences to IMGT reference sequences was used to assign V, D and J gene segments. Each retained sequence needed at least a six-nucleotide match to both a V gene segment and a J gene segment. Rearrangements were classified as productive when the CDR3 lacked stop codons and remained in frame with V and J, and all other rearrangements were classified as non-productive. CDR3 was defined according to IMGT convention as the region running from the second conserved V-encoded cysteine to the conserved J-encoded phenylalanine. Sequences without an unambiguous match to a single V gene segment were excluded from the earlier analysis of several hundred of the donors. An earlier analysis of under 750 of the donors called V segments functional above 56.7% productive rearrangements and segregating when the between-donor standard deviation exceeded 5%. A statistical classification framework was built for diagnosing cytomegalovirus status from the catalog of TCR beta chain sequences. In a later analysis, TCR nucleotide sequences were compared against IMGT/GENE-DB human TR gene sequences so that V and J genes could be assigned. Using the TCRdist pipeline, a later analysis assigned CDR3 sequences along with most-parsimonious VDJ recombination scenarios. In a later analysis, each TCR beta chain was defined by its CDR3 amino acid sequence together with its V-gene family, and reads lacking a unique V-gene family were excluded. A later analysis removed 500 to 600 highly shared, low-generation-probability nucleotide sequences to deal with suspected cross-contamination and a sequencing artifact. For each public chain, a later analysis derived a clonal expansion index from normalized ranks of inferred template counts within each repertoire. In a later analysis, generation probabilities were computed using a VDJ recombination model fitted to out-of-frame rearrangements, and the results were checked against IGoR. Hypergeometric tests were used in a later analysis to score TCR-TCR, TCR-HLA and TCR-CMV co-occurrence, with a repertoire-size bias correction applied to the TCR pairs. False discovery rates were estimated in a later analysis by permuting HLA or CMV assignments 20 times. In a later analysis, co-occurring TCRs were grouped with DBSCAN, and TCRdist sequence similarity was added when clustering was performed within HLA-allele-positive subsets. Repertoires with fewer than 30,000 or more than 120,000 public chains, plus five repertoires with anomalous nucleotide sharing, were excluded from co-occurrence clustering. TCRdb carries this immuneACCESS record with in-frame sequences only. Its versions omit some clonotypes, under half of them owing to an unresolved V gene in the studies checked, with the rest unexplained. V, J and clone size are taken as reported in that table, and D and trimming were inferred from the DNA itself. This sample has some 84,000 clones in its table, and around 78% of those were observed once. The ten top clones hold 2.5% of the sample.

The research as a whole found: In this cohort, only TCR beta chains were sequenced, and detectable features were limited by the absence of alpha or paired-chain data. In a later genetic analysis, fewer N-insertions in productive TCRs were reported among donors in an Asian-associated ancestry cluster than the roughly 700-donor mean. In a later analysis, the rate of TCR association differed among HLA loci, with DRB1 alleles having the most associated TCRs and HLA-C alleles having the fewest. In a later analysis, several top co-occurrence clusters were reported to appear linked to parvovirus B19, influenza, CMV and Epstein-Barr virus. In both the original and validation cohorts, the classifier was reported to diagnose cytomegalovirus status with high specificity and sensitivity. Some IMGT-functional V segments, including TRBV6-2 and TRBV6-3, could not be told apart with the 87-base-pair reads, so those segments were excluded. Strong co-occurrence of HLA alleles, especially DR and DQ, made assigning TCR associations to individual alleles difficult. A few of the identified cytomegalovirus-associated TCR beta chains were confirmed in vitro to be specific for cytomegalovirus antigens. The earlier analysis of some 540 of the donors excluded some 16 rarely observed V segments, including chromosome 9 orphons, because counts were too low. An earlier analysis of approximately 570 of the donors showed that most TCR beta V segments appeared in productive rearrangements either about 87% or about 30% of the time, which broadly matched IMGT annotations. Linkage disequilibrium might explain the correlated functional status among segregating V segments, but an unknown experimental factor could not be excluded. A cluster of highly shared sequence variants was judged likely to represent a technical artifact of the sequencing pipeline. A later analysis associated about 17,000 TCR beta sequences with specific HLA alleles at a false discovery rate of 0.05. In a later analysis, most CMV-associated TCR beta chains were found to appear HLA-restricted, with HLA associations seemingly driven largely by CMV exposure. In a later analysis, HLA-associated TCR beta chains were found to be more clonally expanded and to have lower generation probabilities than equally common non-associated chains. Roughly uniform sequencing depth across donors was assumed in presence/absence analyses, although this assumption may not hold. Because some donors lacked HLA typing at each locus, the association tests relied only on the typed subset. It was suggested by the authors that the approach could potentially be generalized to other disease states and immunological phenotypes. Most TCR sequences were observed very rarely across donors, whereas some public TCRs were present in many individuals. Immune exposure information for the cohort was limited to CMV serostatus. A further reported finding was that TCR beta sequences accurately predicted the HLA-A and HLA-B alleles for most subjects in the first cohort. In a later genetic analysis, a missense DCLRE1C variant was associated with V-gene and J-gene trimming of TCR beta chains, and the association was replicated in an independent cohort. The study gave a list of over 150 TCR beta chains associated with cytomegalovirus.

This receptor chain uses TRBV28 and TRBJ2-1; the central 14 bases match TRBD2. The clonotype originates from a male donor in good health and CMV-seropositive. Sequenced material: PBMCs. The CDR3 amino acid sequence is: CASSLGLAGGYNEQFF. The DNA sequence is as follows: TGTGCCAGCAGTCTCGGACTAGCGGGAGGTTACAATGAGCAGTTCTTC.